The 21 T cell receptor beta chains given below trace back to one sample, sequenced in a study of blood T cell repertoires in COVID-19. Clones were read by immunoSEQ multiplex PCR, and TCRdb kept only the in-frame ones, dropping some. The data show 140,000 to 150,000 clones, around 83% seen once. Sequencing was carried out using peripheral blood. The receptors shown here come from a human donor with acute or convalescent COVID-19. The donor label of this sample is uncertain.

CDR3 residues: CASSADRRGQPQHF. In nucleotides, the CDR3 is TGTGCCAGCAGTGCGGACAGGAGAGGTCAGCCCCAGCATTTT. The genes are TRBV2 and TRBJ1-5; TRBD1 matches 7 bases. The ends lost 4 bases at V and 6 bases at J; junction bases unmatched: 6. Looked up from germline, CDR1 is SNHLY and CDR2 is FYNNEI. This CDR3 is 14 amino acids long.

This chain uses TRBV6-2 or TRBV6-3 with TRBJ2-1, with 12 bases identical to TRBD1. This CDR3 has 19 residues. Germline V lookup: CDR1 MNHEY, CDR2 SVGEGT. V was pared by 2 bases and J by 0 bases, with 8 bases of the junction left unmatched. CDR3 region: CASSYGGQGAASSYNEQFF. The DNA of the CDR3 is TGTGCCAGCAGTTACGGGGGACAGGGGGCCGCAAGCTCCTACAATGAGCAGTTCTTC.

The chain combines TRBV5-1 with TRBJ2-1; D might be TRBD2 (6 bases). In germline, CDR1 is SGHRS, CDR2 YFSETQ. The CDR3 is made up of 16 amino acids. V was cut by 3 bases and J by 1 base, with 14 bases left in between. The CDR3 DNA reads TGCGCCAGCAGCTCCCTGACTAGTGGGTCCTACAATGAGCAGTTCTTC. The encoded protein is CASSSLTSGSYNEQFF.

The V gene is TRBV9, the J gene TRBJ1-2; D perhaps matches TRBD1 (6 bases). Trimming left V 4 bases short and J 6 bases short, with 16 bases between. This CDR3 comprises 14 residues. CDR1 is SGDLS and CDR2 is YYNGEE in the germline V gene. The CDR3 sequence: CASSPEGGSHGYTF. As DNA, the CDR3 is TGTGCCAGCAGCCCAGAAGGGGGTTCCCATGGCTACACCTTC.

The V call is TRBV28, the J call TRBJ1-3; TRBD1 matches 11 bases. Germline assignment: CDR1 MDHEN and CDR2 SYDVKM. The length of the CDR3 is 19 residues. Trimming at V came to 1 base and at J to 3 bases, leaving 11 bases not matched to a gene. The CDR3 loop is CASSLSGQGAAQGGNTIYF. CDR3 coding DNA: TGTGCCAGCAGTTTATCCGGACAGGGGGCAGCCCAAGGTGGAAACACCATATATTTT.

The gene calls are TRBV3-1 (or the pseudogene TRBV3-2) and TRBJ2-1; no reliable D call. This CDR3 is 14 amino acids long. V dropped 2 bases and J dropped 0 bases, with 5 bases sitting between them. The germline CDR1 and CDR2 sequences are LGHDT and YNNKEL (reference sequence). The CDR3 DNA reads TGTGCCAGCAGCCAACTAAGCTCCTACAATGAGCAGTTCTTC. Translating it yields CASSQLSSYNEQFF.

V and J are TRBV30 and TRBJ1-2, with 7 bases aligning to TRBD1. The CDR3 extends over 13 amino acids. V was pared by 0 bases and J by 6 bases, with 4 bases of the junction left unmatched. CDR1 is GTSNPN and CDR2 is SVGIG in the germline V gene (reference sequence). The CDR3 spells CAWSVRGGDGYTF. The CDR3 nucleotides are TGTGCCTGGAGTGTACGAGGGGGCGATGGCTACACCTTC. The full variable domain, with the rest looked up from reference TRBV30 and TRBJ1-2, is SQTIHQWPATLVQPVGSPLSLECTVEGTSNPNLYWYRQAAGRGLQLLFYSVGIGQISSEVPQNLSASRPQDRQFILSSKKLLLSDSGFYLCAWSVRGGDGYTFGSGTRLTVV.

The chain recombines TRBV2 with TRBJ1-5; D gene uncertain. The CDR3 totals 15 residues. CDR1 is SNHLY, CDR2 FYNNEI, per germline. Trimming left V 3 bases short and J 6 bases short, with 15 bases between. CDR3 protein: CASSEMLGGSQPQHF. In DNA, the CDR3 is TGTGCCAGCAGTGAGATGTTGGGAGGGAGTCAGCCCCAGCATTTT.

DNA for the CDR3: TGTGCCAGCAGTTACTCGAGGGTCGGCGGGGAAACCTACAATGAGCAGTTCTTC. Translated, it gives CASSYSRVGGETYNEQFF. This rearrangement joins TRBV6-2 or TRBV6-3 to TRBJ2-1; D is possibly TRBD2 (6 bases). The length of the CDR3 is 18 residues. Germline CDR1 and CDR2: MNHEY and SVGEGT. The V and J ends lost 0 bases and 2 bases respectively, with 17 bases between them.

The rearrangement links TRBV6-2 or TRBV6-3 to TRBJ1-1; 7 bases map to TRBD1. CDR1 MNHEY and CDR2 SVGEGT come from the germline V gene. The CDR3 extends over 14 amino acids. Trimming took 1 base from V and 7 from J; bases not matched to a gene: 6. The DNA for the CDR3 is TGTGCCAGCAGTTACTTATCGGACAGGCATGAAGCTTTCTTT. Amino acids: CASSYLSDRHEAFF.

In its sample, this clone was seen once. The J gene is TRBJ1-1, the V gene TRBV28; tentatively, D is TRBD1 (5 bases). The CDR3 sequence is 12 residues long. V was cut by 9 bases and J by 1 base, with 9 bases left in between. Per the germline V gene, CDR1 is MDHEN and CDR2 is SYDVKM. The CDR3 spells CARWGGNTEAFF. The DNA of the CDR3 is TGTGCCAGGTGGGGCGGGAACACTGAAGCTTTCTTT. The full variable domain, rest sourced from reference TRBV28 and TRBJ1-1, is DVKVTQSSRYLVKRTGEKVFLECVQDMDHENMFWYRQDPGLGLRLIYFSYDVKMKEKGDIPEGYSVSREKKERFSLILESASTNQTSMYLCARWGGNTEAFFGQGTRLTVV.

The chain uses TRBV6-5 and TRBJ1-2; D might be TRBD1 (5 bases). Trimming left V 0 bases short and J 4 bases short, with 9 bases between. This CDR3 region has 14 residues. The germline V gene encodes CDR1 MNHEY and CDR2 SVGAGI. In DNA, the CDR3 is TGTGCCAGCAGTTACTCGCAGGGTGCCTATGGCTACACCTTC. The encoded protein is CASSYSQGAYGYTF.

The gene calls are TRBV7-2 and TRBJ1-2; D perhaps matches TRBD1 (5 bases). The V and J ends lost 5 bases and 10 bases respectively, with 14 bases between them. The CDR3 contains 12 residues. The germline gives CDR1 SGHTA, CDR2 FQGNSA. The CDR3, as DNA: TGTGCCAGCAGCACGACGGACAATGACTACACCTTC. This codes for CASSTTDNDYTF.

This chain links TRBV19 with TRBJ2-5; D is ambiguous. V was trimmed by 6 bases and J by 5 bases, leaving 13 bases between them. The germline V gene encodes CDR1 LNHDA and CDR2 SQIVND (reference sequence). This CDR3 is 13 amino acids long. The CDR3 reads CASSPLPLETQYF. The CDR3 DNA reads TGTGCCAGTAGCCCCCTCCCTTTGGAGACCCAGTACTTC.

The CDR3 DNA follows: TGTGCCTGGAGCAGGGCGGATACGCAGTATTTT. It specifies CAWSRADTQYF. The chain employs TRBV30 and TRBJ2-3; the D gene is possibly TRBD1 (5 bases). V gave up 3 bases and J gave up 6 bases, with 7 bases separating them. This CDR3 region has 11 residues. From germline, CDR1 is GTSNPN and CDR2 SVGIG (reference sequence). Looking up the rest from reference TRBV30 and TRBJ2-3 gives the full variable domain: SQTIHQWPATLVQPVGSPLSLECTVEGTSNPNLYWYRQAAGRGLQLLFYSVGIGQISSEVPQNLSASRPQDRQFILSSKKLLLSDSGFYLCAWSRADTQYFGPGTRLTVL.

The chain employs TRBV28 and TRBJ2-5, with 7 bases fitting TRBD1. The CDR3 covers 13 residues. Unmatched junction bases numbered 5, after V lost 5 bases and J lost 5 bases. Germline V gives CDR1 MDHEN, CDR2 SYDVKM. CDR3 loop: CASSTGQVETQYF. The CDR3 coding sequence is TGTGCCAGCAGTACCGGACAGGTTGAGACCCAGTACTTC.

This chain joins TRBV19 and TRBJ1-4; a possible D gene is TRBD1 (6 bases). Germline V gene lookup returns CDR1 LNHDA and CDR2 SQIVND (reference sequence). Trimming took 6 bases from V and 7 from J, leaving 15 bases between them. This CDR3 comprises 14 residues. The CDR3 bases are TGTGCCAGTAGCCTACAGGGCTGGGGTGAAAAACTGTTTTTT. It translates to CASSLQGWGEKLFF.

This clone came up a few times. The chain employs TRBV12-5 and TRBJ2-7; 9 nucleotides agree with TRBD1. The CDR3 is 17 residues long. CDR1 and CDR2 from the germline V gene are LGHNT and FRNRAP. With V trimmed by 7 bases and J by 2 bases, 15 bases remained unmatched. CDR3 DNA sequence: TGTGCTAGTGCCCCCGCGCGGGGGACAGGGCGTACCTACGAGCAGTACTTC. It yields the protein CASAPARGTGRTYEQYF.

The chain carries TRBV11-2 and TRBJ2-1; TRBD2 agrees at 11 bases. The germline V gene encodes CDR1 SGHAT and CDR2 FQNNGV. The CDR3 sequence is 15 residues long. V shed 4 bases, J shed 5 bases, and the junction held 4 bases outside the gene matches. The CDR3: CASSSGTSGHNEQFF. CDR3 DNA: TGTGCCAGCAGCTCCGGGACTAGCGGTCACAATGAGCAGTTCTTC.

This rearrangement joins TRBV27 to TRBJ2-2; 10 nucleotides match TRBD1. The CDR3 has 15 residues. V shed 4 bases and J 7 bases; nucleotides not matched to a gene: 6. Germline-derived CDR1 and CDR2 are MNHEY and SMNVEV (reference sequence). CDR3 residues: CASSYAGQGYGELFF. CDR3 nucleotides: TGTGCCAGCAGTTATGCGGGACAGGGGTACGGGGAGCTGTTTTTT.

The chain joins TRBV6-5 to TRBJ1-2, with TRBD1 as a possible D gene (5 bases). Germline V lookup: CDR1 MNHEY, CDR2 SVGAGI. Trimming stripped 4 bases from V and 4 bases from J, with 13 bases between. The CDR3 sequence is 14 residues long. The CDR3 region has the DNA TGTGCCAGCAGTTTTGACAGCCTTCTCTATGGCTACACCTTC. As protein: CASSFDSLLYGYTF.